These 24 T cell receptor beta chains came from one sample sequenced in a study of cytomegalovirus exposure and HLA in healthy donors. The PCR had 60 Vbeta and 13 Jbeta primers. Only in-frame clones appear in the TCRdb table, and some are missing; sequencing was by immunoSEQ multiplex PCR. The sample holds around 100,000 clones, about 83% seen once. Source material: PBMCs. Receptor source: a female donor in good health and CMV-seropositive.

This chain uses TRBV2 with TRBJ2-1, with 10 bases matching TRBD1. V was pared by 6 bases and J by 5 bases, with 4 bases of the junction left unmatched. CDR1 SNHLY and CDR2 FYNNEI come from the germline V gene. The CDR3 has 14 residues. CDR3 amino acids: CASRRGTGDNEQFF. The CDR3, as DNA: TGTGCCAGCAGGAGGGGGACAGGGGACAATGAGCAGTTCTTC.

The chain has TRBV2 and TRBJ2-1, with TRBD2 matching over 9 bases. This CDR3 has 14 residues. The V and J ends lost 10 bases and 0 bases, in that order; junction bases with no gene match: 4. Looked up from germline, CDR1 is SNHLY and CDR2 is FYNNEI. This chain's CDR3 is CATRRGGSYNEQFF. The CDR3 DNA follows: TGTGCCACTCGGCGGGGGGGCTCCTACAATGAGCAGTTCTTC.

The chain recombines TRBV29-1 with TRBJ1-1; no clear D gene. Germline loops: CDR1 SQVTM, CDR2 ANQGSEA. V lost 5 bases and J lost 1, with 8 bases in between. CDR3 length: 12 residues. The chain's CDR3 is CSVSRQNTEAFF. The CDR3 DNA reads as TGCAGCGTTTCTAGGCAGAACACTGAAGCTTTCTTT.

J is TRBJ2-2 and V is TRBV4-1; D possibly corresponds to TRBD2 (5 bases). V lost 0 bases to trimming and J lost 5 bases, with 22 bases between them. Germline CDR1 is MGHRA and CDR2 is YSYEKL. This CDR3 contains 19 residues. DNA for the CDR3: TGCGCCAGCAGCCAAGACCAGGAGGAGGCAGTCAAAAGGACCGGGGAGCTGTTTTTT. Protein: CASSQDQEEAVKRTGELFF.

The rearrangement links TRBV19 to TRBJ1-1, with D uncertain. Trimming removed 6 bases at V and 5 bases at J, with 19 bases between. In germline, CDR1 is LNHDA, CDR2 SQIVND (reference sequence). The CDR3 is made up of 15 amino acids. The CDR3 reads CASSPLWGGRTEAFF. As DNA, the CDR3 is TGTGCCAGTAGCCCCCTCTGGGGAGGAAGGACTGAAGCTTTCTTT.

This clone has only one observation. The chain uses TRBV27 and TRBJ1-1, with 7 bases matching TRBD1. Germline V gene sequence: CDR1 MNHEY, CDR2 SMNVEV (reference sequence). V was clipped by 10 bases and J by 5 bases; unmatched bases: 10. The CDR3 sequence is 13 residues long. The CDR3 region has the DNA TGTGCCACCCGAGACAGGGCAGGGACTGAAGCTTTCTTT. Translating it yields CATRDRAGTEAFF.

The chain has TRBV11-2 and TRBJ2-2, with 14 bases aligning to TRBD2. Germline V gene sequence: CDR1 SGHAT, CDR2 FQNNGV. Trimming took 5 bases from V and 1 from J; bases not matched to a gene: 6. The CDR3 is 18 amino acids. The CDR3 reads CASSTRGTSGGNTGELFF. CDR3 DNA: TGTGCCAGCAGCACTAGAGGGACTAGCGGGGGGAACACCGGGGAGCTGTTTTTT. The complete variable domain, with remaining parts taken from reference TRBV11-2 and TRBJ2-2, reads EAGVAQSPRYKIIEKRQSVAFWCNPISGHATLYWYQQILGQGPKLLIQFQNNGVVDDSQLPKDRFSAERLKGVDSTLKIQPAKLEDSAVYLCASSTRGTSGGNTGELFFGEGSRLTVL.

The V gene is TRBV5-4, the J gene TRBJ2-1; D call uncertain. The ends were cut back, 4 bases at V and 2 bases at J, with 16 bases in the middle. The CDR3 is 16 amino acids. Per the germline V gene, CDR1 is SGHNT and CDR2 is YYREEE (reference sequence). The CDR3: CASSPPVKLTYNEQFF. CDR3 coding DNA: TGTGCCAGCAGCCCCCCGGTAAAGCTCACCTACAATGAGCAGTTCTTC.

This clone was seen once. The chain is built from TRBV7-9 and TRBJ2-3, with a possible D match to TRBD1 (6 bases). The germline V gene encodes CDR1 SEHNR and CDR2 FQNEAQ (reference sequence). This CDR3 is 15 amino acids long. V dropped 5 bases and J dropped 2 bases, with 14 bases sitting between them. This CDR3 is CASSMDSTSTDTQYF. In DNA, the CDR3 is TGTGCCAGCAGCATGGACAGCACCTCCACAGATACGCAGTATTTT. The complete variable domain, with remaining parts taken from reference TRBV7-9 and TRBJ2-3, reads DTGVSQNPRHKITKRGQNVTFRCDPISEHNRLYWYRQTLGQGPEFLTYFQNEAQLEKSRLLSDRFSAERPKGSFSTLEIQRTEQGDSAMYLCASSMDSTSTDTQYFGPGTRLTVL.

V gene TRBV6-1 combines with J gene TRBJ1-5; a weak D match, TRBD1 (5 bases). Between the trimmed V and J ends, which lost 11 bases and 6 bases, there was a span of 17 bases. CDR1 and CDR2 (germline): MNHNS, SASEGT. The CDR3 runs to 13 residues. The CDR3 here is CAVESPGGQPQHF. CDR3 in DNA: TGTGCCGTGGAGTCCCCCGGGGGTCAGCCCCAGCATTTT.

This clone was recorded only once. This chain links TRBV4-2 with TRBJ2-3; D remains ambiguous. The CDR3 length is 14 residues. The germline CDR1 and CDR2 sequences are LGHNA and YNFKEQ. Trimming cost V 1 base and J 6 bases, with 11 bases left between them. The CDR3 nucleotides are TGTGCCAGCAGCCAAGCCCCTCTTGGCGATACGCAGTATTTT. Protein product: CASSQAPLGDTQYF.

This clone was counted between two and nine times. The chain uses TRBV28 and TRBJ2-7, with TRBD1 as a possible D gene (5 bases). CDR3 size: 15 residues. Germline values: CDR1 MDHEN, CDR2 SYDVKM. Between the trimmed V and J ends, which lost 2 bases and 3 bases, there was a span of 14 bases. CDR3 DNA sequence: TGTGCCAGCAGTTTAGGGGCGGCCCCAAACTACGAGCAGTACTTC. Translating gives CASSLGAAPNYEQYF.

The chain joins TRBV7-2 to TRBJ1-1; TRBD1 might be the D (5 bases). V gave up 8 bases and J gave up 3 bases, with 13 bases separating them. CDR3 length equals 13 residues. Germline lookup yields CDR1 SGHTA and CDR2 FQGNSA. The CDR3 region is CASARPGDTEAFF. Written as DNA, the CDR3 is TGTGCCAGCGCCCGTCCGGGGGACACTGAAGCTTTCTTT. Full variable domain (remainder filled in from reference TRBV7-2 and TRBJ1-1): GAGVSQSPSNKVTEKGKDVELRCDPISGHTALYWYRQSLGQGLEFLIYFQGNSAPDKSGLPSDRFSAERTGGSVSTLTIQRTQQEDSAVYLCASARPGDTEAFFGQGTRLTVV.

This clone has just a few counts. The rearrangement joins TRBV21-1 to TRBJ2-1; the table's D call TRBD2 went unverified against the DNA. TRBV21-1 is noted as a pseudogene. CDR3 length: 14 residues. The CDR3 here is CASSKLKELEGQFF. CDR3 nucleotides: TGTGCCAGCAGCAAATTAAAGGAGTTGGAAGGGCAGTTCTTC.

The V call is TRBV5-1, the J call TRBJ2-7, with D perhaps TRBD2 (6 bases). The V end lost 2 bases, the J end lost 1 base, and 10 bases lay between the germline ends. Germline values: CDR1 SGHRS, CDR2 YFSETQ. The length of the CDR3 is 14 residues. This CDR3 reads CASSLGRGSYEQYF. CDR3 bases: TGCGCCAGCAGCTTAGGGCGGGGTTCCTACGAGCAGTACTTC.

The V and J genes are TRBV15 and TRBJ1-2; the D gene is possibly TRBD1 (6 bases). The V end was cut by 0 bases, the J end by 3 bases, with 14 bases between. The CDR3 spans 16 residues. Per the germline V gene, CDR1 is LNHNV and CDR2 is YYDKDF (reference sequence). The CDR3 here is CATSRDIQGTDYGYTF. Written as DNA, the CDR3 is TGTGCCACCAGCAGAGATATTCAGGGGACGGACTATGGCTACACCTTC.

This chain uses TRBV6-4 with TRBJ2-2; 7 nucleotides align to TRBD2. Germline V gene sequence: CDR1 MRHNA, CDR2 SNTAGT. The CDR3 sequence is 16 residues long. V was clipped by 2 bases and J by 2 bases; unmatched bases: 5. The CDR3 loop is CASSDVASGNTGELFF. CDR3 in DNA: TGTGCCAGCAGTGACGTCGCTAGCGGCAACACCGGGGAGCTGTTTTTT.

This clone appeared a few times. Relative to the germline gene, one junction end is altered; a read error may explain this. The chain is built from TRBV4-1 and TRBJ2-7; 10 nucleotides agree with TRBD2. Germline lookup yields CDR1 MGHRA and CDR2 YSYEKL. The CDR3 loop spans 15 amino acids. CDR3 nucleotide sequence: TGCGCCAGCAGCCAAGATCGGGCCGCCCTAGCGGGAGTGCACTTC. Amino acids: CASSQDRAALAGVHF.

This clone was recorded once. V usage is TRBV10-2 and J usage is TRBJ1-6; D is possibly TRBD1 (6 bases). Germline V gene sequence: CDR1 WSHSY, CDR2 SAAADI. Trimming left V 5 bases short and J 4 bases short, with 12 bases between. This CDR3 has 15 amino acids. CDR3 nucleotide sequence: TGCGCCAGCAGTACAGGGCGACGATATAATTCACCCCTCCACTTT. Protein: CASSTGRRYNSPLHF.

V and J are TRBV9 and TRBJ2-2; the match to TRBD1 covers 9 bases. Per germline, CDR1 SGDLS and CDR2 YYNGEE. This CDR3 contains 17 residues. J was trimmed by 7 bases and V by 0 bases; bases with no gene match: 10. This CDR3 reads CASSVVVGDRVIGELFF. The DNA of the CDR3 is TGTGCCAGCAGCGTAGTTGTGGGGGACAGGGTGATCGGGGAGCTGTTTTTT.

The DNA for the CDR3 is TGTGCCAGCTCACCTCGACAGGGGAGGAACACTGAAGCTTTCTTT. Protein: CASSPRQGRNTEAFF. The rearrangement links TRBV18 to TRBJ1-1, with 8 positions matching TRBD1. This CDR3 has 15 amino acids. V lost 3 bases and J lost 1; bases outside the gene matches: 4. Per the germline V gene, CDR1 is KGHSH and CDR2 is LQKENI.

This chain connects TRBV4-1 to TRBJ2-1; D is perhaps TRBD2 (5 bases). Germline assignment: CDR1 MGHRA and CDR2 YSYEKL. The CDR3 contains 13 residues. V lost 4 bases, J lost 6 bases, and 10 bases lay in between. CDR3 nucleotides: TGCGCCAGCAGCCTGGGAGTTGTCAATGAGCAGTTCTTC. Translating gives CASSLGVVNEQFF.

The chain combines TRBV28 with TRBJ2-2; D not certain. The CDR3 has 16 amino acids. Germline assignment: CDR1 MDHEN and CDR2 SYDVKM. With 7 bases removed from V and 0 bases from J, the gap between germline ends came to 15 bases. As DNA, the CDR3 is TGTGCCAGCACCGACCTGCGGCCCACGAACACCGGGGAGCTGTTTTTT. It is translated as CASTDLRPTNTGELFF.

V is TRBV10-1 and J is TRBJ2-1, with 7 positions matching TRBD2. Germline-derived CDR1 and CDR2 are WNHNN and SYGVQD (reference sequence). The CDR3 spans 16 residues. V lost 3 bases, J lost 2 bases, and 7 bases stayed unmatched. CDR3 amino acids: CASSDLSGTTYNEQFF. CDR3 in DNA: TGCGCCAGCAGTGACCTCTCCGGGACTACCTACAATGAGCAGTTCTTC.